Presented here are 9 T cell receptor beta chains from one specimen sequenced in a study of blood T cell repertoires in COVID-19. Clones were read by immunoSEQ multiplex PCR, and TCRdb kept only the in-frame ones, dropping some. Among more than 95,000 clones listed, about four fifths were seen once. The sample was peripheral blood. All receptors come from an elderly man with acute or convalescent COVID-19.

This chain uses TRBV19 with TRBJ2-2; 8 bases are a match to TRBD2. Germline V gives CDR1 LNHDA, CDR2 SQIVND (reference sequence). The length of the CDR3 is 15 residues. V lost 5 bases to trimming and J lost 4 bases; unmatched junction nucleotides: 6. The CDR3 bases are TGTGCCAGTAGTGGGTCGGGGGGGAGCACCGGGGAGCTGTTTTTT. This codes for CASSGSGGSTGELFF.

The chain recombines TRBV27 with TRBJ2-5; D perhaps matches TRBD1 (5 bases). The CDR3 covers 14 residues. CDR1 is MNHEY and CDR2 is SMNVEV in the germline V gene (reference sequence). V lost 3 bases and J 5 bases, leaving 13 bases between the germline ends. In nucleotides, the CDR3 is TGTGCCAGCAGTTTTTCAATAAGGGGCGAGACCCAGTACTTC. Translated, it gives CASSFSIRGETQYF.

The V call is TRBV27, the J call TRBJ1-4, with D uncertain. The germline V gene has CDR1 MNHEY and CDR2 SMNVEV (reference sequence). The CDR3 is made up of 13 amino acids. V was clipped by 9 bases and J by 5 bases, with 13 bases between them. CDR3 protein: CASCGRSNEKLFF. The CDR3 DNA sequence: TGTGCCAGTTGCGGGCGGAGCAATGAAAAACTGTTTTTT.

This clone occurred a few times. The CDR3 is CASSTTGVDNEQFF. The CDR3 nucleotides are TGTGCCAGCAGCACGACAGGGGTTGACAATGAGCAGTTCTTC. The rearrangement joins TRBV5-6 to TRBJ2-1; 8 bases are shared with TRBD1. Germline CDR1 SGHDT, CDR2 YYEEEE. This CDR3 contains 14 residues. The J segment lost 5 bases and the V segment lost 4 bases, leaving 5 bases of the junction unmatched.

V is TRBV18 and J is TRBJ1-2, with 8 positions matching TRBD1. V shed 0 bases and J 8 bases; nucleotides not matched to a gene: 5. The CDR3 totals 14 residues. Germline V CDR1 and CDR2: KGHSH, LQKENI. CDR3 region: CASSPPGTGGGYTF. In DNA, the CDR3 is TGTGCCAGCTCACCACCTGGGACAGGCGGAGGCTACACCTTC.

With regard to this clone: Its ends do not fully match the called genes, so a read error is possible. V usage is TRBV7-2 and J usage is TRBJ2-1; 7 nucleotides line up with TRBD1. Germline V gene lookup returns CDR1 SGHTA and CDR2 FQGNSA. This CDR3 region has 14 residues. The CDR3 region is CASSLDANRGFRLF. The CDR3 nucleotides are TGTGCCAGCAGCTTAGATGCCAACAGGGGATTTAGGCTCTTC.

V is TRBV5-5 and J is TRBJ1-1; D ambiguous. The CDR3 contains 15 residues. The V end was cut by 4 bases, the J end by 2 bases, with 15 bases between. Germline lookup yields CDR1 SGHKS and CDR2 YYEKEE (reference sequence). CDR3 region: CASSLSSLRNTEAFF. Here the CDR3 DNA reads TGTGCCAGCAGCCTGAGTAGTCTTCGTAACACTGAAGCTTTCTTT.

This clone occurred a few times. This chain uses TRBV28 with TRBJ2-3; 8 bases agree with TRBD1. V dropped 6 bases and J dropped 3; count of bases not matched to a gene: 8. Germline CDR1 MDHEN, CDR2 SYDVKM. CDR3 length: 15 amino acids. CDR3 residues: CASSPGGLPTDTQYF. CDR3 coding DNA: TGTGCCAGCAGCCCAGGGGGCCTCCCAACAGATACGCAGTATTTT.

This chain uses TRBV2 with TRBJ2-7; 7 bases line up with TRBD1. Germline V CDR1 and CDR2: SNHLY, FYNNEI. The V segment lost 5 bases and the J segment 2 bases; nucleotides outside the gene matches: 3. The CDR3 sequence is 13 residues long. CDR3 coding DNA: TGTGCCAGCAGTTGGGACAGCCCCTACGAGCAGTACTTC. Amino acid sequence: CASSWDSPYEQYF.